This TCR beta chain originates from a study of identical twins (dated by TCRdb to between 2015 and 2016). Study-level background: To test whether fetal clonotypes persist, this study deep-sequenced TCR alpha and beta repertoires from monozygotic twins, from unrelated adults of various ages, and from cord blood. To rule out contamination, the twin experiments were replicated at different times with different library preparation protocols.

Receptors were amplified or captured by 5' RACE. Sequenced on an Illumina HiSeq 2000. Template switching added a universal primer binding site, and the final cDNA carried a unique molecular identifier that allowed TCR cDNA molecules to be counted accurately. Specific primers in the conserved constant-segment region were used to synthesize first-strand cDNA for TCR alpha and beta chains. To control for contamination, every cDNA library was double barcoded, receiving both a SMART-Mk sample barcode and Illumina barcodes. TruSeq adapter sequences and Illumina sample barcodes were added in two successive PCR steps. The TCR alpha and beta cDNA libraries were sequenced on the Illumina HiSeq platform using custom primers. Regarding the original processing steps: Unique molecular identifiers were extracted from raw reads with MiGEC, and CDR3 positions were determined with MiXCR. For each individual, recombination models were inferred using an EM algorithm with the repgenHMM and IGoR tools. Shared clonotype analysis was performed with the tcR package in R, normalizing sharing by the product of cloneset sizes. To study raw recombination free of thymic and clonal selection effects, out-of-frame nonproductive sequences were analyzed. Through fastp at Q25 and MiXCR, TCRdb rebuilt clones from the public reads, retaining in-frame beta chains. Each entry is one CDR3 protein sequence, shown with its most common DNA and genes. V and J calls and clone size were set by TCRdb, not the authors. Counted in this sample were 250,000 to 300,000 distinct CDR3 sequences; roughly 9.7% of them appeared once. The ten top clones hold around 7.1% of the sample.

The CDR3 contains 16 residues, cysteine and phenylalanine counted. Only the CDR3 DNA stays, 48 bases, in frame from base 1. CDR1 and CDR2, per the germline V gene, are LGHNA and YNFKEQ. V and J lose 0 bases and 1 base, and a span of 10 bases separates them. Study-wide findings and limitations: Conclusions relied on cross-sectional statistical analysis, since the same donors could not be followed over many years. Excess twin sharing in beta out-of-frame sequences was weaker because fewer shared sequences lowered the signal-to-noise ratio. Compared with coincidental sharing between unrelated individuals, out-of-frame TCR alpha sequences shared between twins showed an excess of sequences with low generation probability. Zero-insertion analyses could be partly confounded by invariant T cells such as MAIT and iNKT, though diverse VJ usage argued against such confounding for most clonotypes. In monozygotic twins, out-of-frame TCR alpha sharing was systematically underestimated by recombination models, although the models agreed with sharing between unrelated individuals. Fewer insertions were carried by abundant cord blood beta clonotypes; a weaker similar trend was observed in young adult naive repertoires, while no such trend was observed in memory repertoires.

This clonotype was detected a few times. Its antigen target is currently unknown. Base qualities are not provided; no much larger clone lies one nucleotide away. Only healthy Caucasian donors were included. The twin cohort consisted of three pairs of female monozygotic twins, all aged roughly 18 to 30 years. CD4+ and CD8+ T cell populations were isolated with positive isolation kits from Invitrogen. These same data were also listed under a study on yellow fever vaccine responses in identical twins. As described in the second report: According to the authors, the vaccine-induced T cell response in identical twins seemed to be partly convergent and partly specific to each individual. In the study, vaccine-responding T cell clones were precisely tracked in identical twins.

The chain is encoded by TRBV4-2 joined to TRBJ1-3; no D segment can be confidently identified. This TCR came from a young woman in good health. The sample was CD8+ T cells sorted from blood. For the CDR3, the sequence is CASSQDRFGSGNTIYF. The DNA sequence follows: TGTGCCAGCAGCCAAGATCGGTTCGGTTCTGGAAACACCATATATTTT.